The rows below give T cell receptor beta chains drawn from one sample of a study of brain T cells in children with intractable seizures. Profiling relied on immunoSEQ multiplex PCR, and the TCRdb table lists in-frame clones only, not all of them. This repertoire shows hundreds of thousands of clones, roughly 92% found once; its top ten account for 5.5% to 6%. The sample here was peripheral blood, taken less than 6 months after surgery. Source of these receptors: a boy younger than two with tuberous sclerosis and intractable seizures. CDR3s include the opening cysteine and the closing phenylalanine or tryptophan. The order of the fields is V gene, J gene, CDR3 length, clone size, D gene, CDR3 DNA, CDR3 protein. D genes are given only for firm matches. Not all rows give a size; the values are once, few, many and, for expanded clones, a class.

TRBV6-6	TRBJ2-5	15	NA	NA	TGTGCCAGCACCATCACCAGGGCCGCGGGATGGACCCAGTACTTC	CASTITRAAGWTQYF
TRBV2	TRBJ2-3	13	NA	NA	TGTGCCAGCAGGAGCGGGAGCACAGATACGCAGTATTTT	CASRSGSTDTQYF
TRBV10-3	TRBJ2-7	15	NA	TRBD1	TGTGCCATCAGTGAGTCCTGGGACAGGGGCTACGAGCAGTACTTC	CAISESWDRGYEQYF
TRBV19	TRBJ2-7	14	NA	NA	TGTGCCAGTGGCGACTCCGGAAGGCCTTACGAGCAGTACTTC	CASGDSGRPYEQYF
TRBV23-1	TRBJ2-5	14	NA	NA	TGCGCCAGCAGTCAACGAACAAATCAAGAGACCCAGTACTTC	CASSQRTNQETQYF
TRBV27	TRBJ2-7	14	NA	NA	TGTGCCACCTCTTGGAGGCCAGGAGACTACGAGCAGTACTTC	CATSWRPGDYEQYF
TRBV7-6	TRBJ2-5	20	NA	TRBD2	TGTGCCAGCAGCTTAGAATTTTGGAGCGGGACGACCTGGGGCCAAGAGACCCAGTACTTC	CASSLEFWSGTTWGQETQYF
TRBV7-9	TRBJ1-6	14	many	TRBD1	TGTGCCAGCACCACAGGGGAATATAATTCACCCCTCCACTTT	CASTTGEYNSPLHF
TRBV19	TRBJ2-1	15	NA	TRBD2	TGTGCCAGTAGTATAGCCGGGGGGAGGCACAATGAGCAGTTCTTC	CASSIAGGRHNEQFF
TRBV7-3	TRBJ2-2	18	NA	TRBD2	TGTGCCAGCAGCTCTTTAAGCGGGAGGGCCGCGGACACCGGGGAGCTGTTTTTT	CASSSLSGRAADTGELFF
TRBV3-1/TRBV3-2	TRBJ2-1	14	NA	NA	TGTGCCAGCACCAACAGTCTCGGCAACAATGAGCAGTTCTTC	CASTNSLGNNEQFF
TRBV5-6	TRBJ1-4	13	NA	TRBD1	TGTGCCAGCAGCTCATTCCCGGGACAGAAACTGTTTTTT	CASSSFPGQKLFF
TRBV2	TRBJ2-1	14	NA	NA	TGTGCCACGCGAGACCTAGCTCCCTACAATGAGCAGTTCTTC	CATRDLAPYNEQFF